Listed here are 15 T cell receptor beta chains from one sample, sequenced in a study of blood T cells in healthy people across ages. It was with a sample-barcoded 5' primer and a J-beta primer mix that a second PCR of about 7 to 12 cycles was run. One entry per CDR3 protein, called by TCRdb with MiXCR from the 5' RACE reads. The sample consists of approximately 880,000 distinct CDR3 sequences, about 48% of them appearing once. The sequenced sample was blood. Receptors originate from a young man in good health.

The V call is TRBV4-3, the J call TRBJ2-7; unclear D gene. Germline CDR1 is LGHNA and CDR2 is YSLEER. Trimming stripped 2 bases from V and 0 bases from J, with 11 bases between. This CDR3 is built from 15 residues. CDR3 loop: CASSQRSDGSYEQYF. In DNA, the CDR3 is TGCGCCAGCAGCCAAAGGTCGGACGGCTCCTACGAGCAGTACTTC.

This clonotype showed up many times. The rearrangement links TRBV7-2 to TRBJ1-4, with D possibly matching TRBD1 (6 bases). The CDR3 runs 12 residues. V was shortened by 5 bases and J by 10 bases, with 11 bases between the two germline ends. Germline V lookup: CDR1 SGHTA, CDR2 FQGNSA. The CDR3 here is CASSPGAGKLFF. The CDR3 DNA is TGTGCCAGCAGCCCGGGGGCTGGAAAACTGTTTTTT. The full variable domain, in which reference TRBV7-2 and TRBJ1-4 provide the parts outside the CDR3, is GAGVSQSPSNKVTEKGKDVELRCDPISGHTALYWYRQSLGQGLEFLIYFQGNSAPDKSGLPSDRFSAERTGGSVSTLTIQRTQQEDSAVYLCASSPGAGKLFFGSGTQLSVL.

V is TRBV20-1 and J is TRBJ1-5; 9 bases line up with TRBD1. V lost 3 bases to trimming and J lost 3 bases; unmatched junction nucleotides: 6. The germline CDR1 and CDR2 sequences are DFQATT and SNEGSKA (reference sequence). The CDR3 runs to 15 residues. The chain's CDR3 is CSARTGGVINQPQHF. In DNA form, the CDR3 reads TGCAGTGCTAGGACAGGGGGAGTGATCAATCAGCCCCAGCATTTT.

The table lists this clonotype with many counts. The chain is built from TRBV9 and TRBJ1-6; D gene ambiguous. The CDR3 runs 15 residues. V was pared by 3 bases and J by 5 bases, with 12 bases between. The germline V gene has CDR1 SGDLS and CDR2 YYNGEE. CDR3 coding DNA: TGTGCCAGCAGCGAGGGCACACTAAATAATTCACCCCTCCACTTT. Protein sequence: CASSEGTLNNSPLHF.

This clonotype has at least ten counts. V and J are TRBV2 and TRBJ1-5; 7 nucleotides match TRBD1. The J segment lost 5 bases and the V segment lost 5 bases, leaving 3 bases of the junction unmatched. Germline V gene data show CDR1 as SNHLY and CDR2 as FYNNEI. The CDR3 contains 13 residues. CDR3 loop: CASSPGTDQPQHF. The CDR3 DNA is TGTGCCAGCAGTCCCGGGACAGATCAGCCCCAGCATTTT.

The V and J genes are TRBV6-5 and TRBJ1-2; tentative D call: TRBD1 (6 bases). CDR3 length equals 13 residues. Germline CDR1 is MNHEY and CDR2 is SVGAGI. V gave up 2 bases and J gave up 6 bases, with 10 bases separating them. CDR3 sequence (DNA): TGTGCCAGCAGTTACCCGGGACACGATGGCTACACCTTC. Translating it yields CASSYPGHDGYTF.

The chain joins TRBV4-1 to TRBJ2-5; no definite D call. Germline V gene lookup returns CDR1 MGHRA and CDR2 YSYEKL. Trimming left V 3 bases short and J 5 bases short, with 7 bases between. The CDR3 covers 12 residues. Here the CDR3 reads CASSHLRETQYF. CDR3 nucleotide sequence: TGCGCCAGCAGCCATCTCCGGGAGACCCAGTACTTC.

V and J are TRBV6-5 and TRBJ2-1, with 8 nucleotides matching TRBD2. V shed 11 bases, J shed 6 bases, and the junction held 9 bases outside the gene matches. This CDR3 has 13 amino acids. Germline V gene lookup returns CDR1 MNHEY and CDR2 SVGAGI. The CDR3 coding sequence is TGTGCCTCGGGAGGGCGCCGAATCAATGAGCAGTTCTTC. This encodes CASGGRRINEQFF.

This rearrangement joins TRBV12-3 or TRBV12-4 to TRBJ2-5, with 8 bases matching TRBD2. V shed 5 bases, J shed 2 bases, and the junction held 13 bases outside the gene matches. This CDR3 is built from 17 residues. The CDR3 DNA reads TGTGCCAGCAGTCTACGGGACGGGGGGGCCGAACAAGAGACCCAGTACTTC. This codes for CASSLRDGGAEQETQYF.

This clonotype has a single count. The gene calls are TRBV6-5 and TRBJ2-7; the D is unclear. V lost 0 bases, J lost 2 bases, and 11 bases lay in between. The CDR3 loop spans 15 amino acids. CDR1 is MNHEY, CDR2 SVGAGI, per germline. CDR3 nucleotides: TGTGCCAGCAGTTACTCGTCCGGGCAGACCTACGAGCAGTACTTC. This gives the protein CASSYSSGQTYEQYF.

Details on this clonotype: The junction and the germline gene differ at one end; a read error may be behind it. DNA of the CDR3: TGTGCCAGCAGCCCCGGTTCAGGGTCATTGAATGAAAAACCGTTTTTT. Its translation is CASSPGSGSLNEKPFF. The chain recombines TRBV4-2 with TRBJ1-4; tentatively, D is TRBD1 (5 bases). Germline CDR1 is LGHNA and CDR2 is YNFKEQ. The CDR3 length is 16 residues.

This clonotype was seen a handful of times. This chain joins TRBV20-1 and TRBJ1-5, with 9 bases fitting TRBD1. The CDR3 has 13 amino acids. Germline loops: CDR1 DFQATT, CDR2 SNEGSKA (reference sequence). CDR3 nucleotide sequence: TGCAGCGCCGGGACAGGGAATGATCAGCCCCAGCATTTT. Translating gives CSAGTGNDQPQHF.

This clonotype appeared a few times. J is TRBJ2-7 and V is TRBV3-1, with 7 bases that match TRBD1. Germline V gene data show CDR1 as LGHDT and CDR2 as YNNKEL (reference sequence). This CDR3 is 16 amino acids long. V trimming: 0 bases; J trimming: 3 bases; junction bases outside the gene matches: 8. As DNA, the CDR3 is TGTGCCAGCAGCCAAGAGGGGGACAGTTCCTACTACGAGCAGTACTTC. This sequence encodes CASSQEGDSSYYEQYF.

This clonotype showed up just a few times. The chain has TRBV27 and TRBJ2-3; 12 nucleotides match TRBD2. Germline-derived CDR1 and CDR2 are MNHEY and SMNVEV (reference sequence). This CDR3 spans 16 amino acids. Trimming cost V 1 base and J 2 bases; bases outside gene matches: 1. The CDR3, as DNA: TGTGCCAGCAGTTTATGGACTAGCGGGGTCACAGATACGCAGTATTTT. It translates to CASSLWTSGVTDTQYF.

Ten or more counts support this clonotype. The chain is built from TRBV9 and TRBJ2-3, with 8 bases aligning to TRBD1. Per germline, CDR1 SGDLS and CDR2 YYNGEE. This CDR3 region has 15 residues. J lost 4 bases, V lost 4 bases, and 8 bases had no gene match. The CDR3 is CASSSRTGYSDTQYF. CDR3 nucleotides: TGTGCCAGCAGCTCCAGGACAGGGTACTCAGATACGCAGTATTTT.